The 12 T cell receptor beta chains below come from one sample, sequenced in a study of CD8 T cells in ankylosing spondylitis. TCRdb independently ran MiXCR on the 5' RACE reads; one entry per CDR3 protein. Of 150,000 to 200,000 distinct CDR3 sequences listed, 11% are singletons. The sequenced material came from blood, either unsorted or a sorted T cell fraction (not recorded which). The receptors were sampled from a male donor with ankylosing spondylitis or in good health (not recorded which).

This chain links TRBV7-7 with TRBJ2-3; TRBD1 aligns across 10 bases. CDR3 length: 15 amino acids. Germline trimming cut 5 bases from V and 6 bases from J; bases unmatched to any gene: 8. From germline, CDR1 is SSHAT and CDR2 FNYEAQ (reference sequence). CDR3 nucleotides: TGTGCCAGCAGCCGCACGACAGGGGGCATGGATACGCAGTATTTT. Translated: CASSRTTGGMDTQYF.

The rearrangement uses TRBV4-2 and TRBJ2-7; no clear D gene. The germline V and J ends were trimmed by 0 bases and 0 bases, with 21 bases remaining between them. CDR3 length equals 19 residues. Looked up from germline, CDR1 is LGHNA and CDR2 is YNFKEQ. CDR3 nucleotide sequence: TGTGCCAGCAGCCAAGATCCCCCAAATTTTTACTCCAGCTCCTACGAGCAGTACTTC. Translation gives CASSQDPPNFYSSSYEQYF.

This clonotype was observed a few times. J is TRBJ2-4 and V is TRBV20-1; 7 positions match TRBD2. Per germline, CDR1 DFQATT and CDR2 SNEGSKA (reference sequence). The CDR3 has 16 residues. Unmatched junction bases numbered 17, after V lost 5 bases and J lost 7 bases. The CDR3 region has the DNA TGCAGTGCTTTAAGTGTGAAGGCGTCCGGGGGGAACATTCAGTACTTC. Translation gives CSALSVKASGGNIQYF.

This clonotype has more than one count but fewer than ten. The genes are TRBV6-1 and TRBJ2-5, with a possible D match to TRBD2 (5 bases). This CDR3 spans 13 amino acids. Germline V gene data show CDR1 as MNHNS and CDR2 as SASEGT. Trimming removed 11 bases from V and 4 bases from J, with 17 bases in between. CDR3 loop: CAPEGSRVETQYF. CDR3 coding DNA: TGTGCCCCCGAGGGTTCAAGGGTAGAGACCCAGTACTTC.

For this clonotype: Possible read error: a much larger clone is one base away. This chain connects TRBV7-6 to TRBJ2-7; weak D call: TRBD2 (5 bases). Trimming took off 1 base at V and 9 bases at J, with 13 bases between the two ends. The CDR3 contains 13 residues. Germline V CDR1 and CDR2: SGHVS, FNYEAQ. CDR3 sequence (DNA): TGTGCCAGCAGCTTAGGTCGGGGATCCGCGCAGTACTTC. Translation gives CASSLGRGSAQYF.

This clonotype was counted ten times or more. V gene TRBV27 combines with J gene TRBJ1-1; unclear D gene. Germline V gene data show CDR1 as MNHEY and CDR2 as SMNVEV (reference sequence). The V end lost 3 bases, the J end lost 4 bases, and 15 bases lay between the germline ends. The CDR3 contains 15 residues. CDR3 DNA sequence: TGTGCCAGCAGTTTCCCAGGTTTGGCTGTCACTGAAGCTTTCTTT. It yields the protein CASSFPGLAVTEAFF.

This clonotype was seen repeatedly, ten times or more. The chain joins TRBV3-1 to TRBJ1-4; D is perhaps TRBD1 (5 bases). Looked up from germline, CDR1 is LGHDT and CDR2 is YNNKEL (reference sequence). The germline V and J ends were trimmed by 3 bases and 7 bases, with 15 bases remaining between them. This CDR3 has 15 residues. DNA for the CDR3: TGTGCCAGCAGCCATGACCGATGGGGGAGTGAAAAACTGTTTTTT. Translated, it gives CASSHDRWGSEKLFF.

This clonotype came up many times. The CDR3, as DNA: TGCAGTGCTAGAGACACGCGGGACAGATTTTTTTACGAGCAGTACTTC. It yields the protein CSARDTRDRFFYEQYF. The rearrangement joins TRBV20-1 to TRBJ2-7; a possible D gene is TRBD1 (7 bases). Germline V gene sequence: CDR1 DFQATT, CDR2 SNEGSKA (reference sequence). V lost 0 bases and J lost 4, with 19 bases in between. This CDR3 is built from 16 residues.

This clonotype has a count of ten or more. The CDR3 loop reads CASSVRSLAGGTDTQYF. DNA for the CDR3: TGCGCCAGCAGTGTTAGGTCGCTAGCGGGAGGCACAGATACGCAGTATTTT. The genes are TRBV10-2 and TRBJ2-3; TRBD2 agrees at 10 bases. The CDR3 has 17 amino acids. V was pared by 4 bases and J by 1 base, with 8 bases of the junction left unmatched. The germline gives CDR1 WSHSY, CDR2 SAAADI.

This clonotype was seen at least ten times. This chain joins TRBV5-1 and TRBJ2-4, with 7 bases identical to TRBD2. The V gene's germline CDR1 is SGHRS and CDR2 YFSETQ. Germline trimming cut 5 bases from V and 8 bases from J; bases unmatched to any gene: 10. CDR3 length: 14 amino acids. The DNA for the CDR3 is TGCGCCAGCAGTTCTTCTTTACGGGGGGACATTCAGTACTTC. It encodes CASSSSLRGDIQYF.

There are many counts of this clonotype. The genes are TRBV6-2 or TRBV6-3 and TRBJ1-4; possibly TRBD1 for D (6 bases). V dropped 7 bases and J dropped 9 bases, with 18 bases sitting between them. Germline V gene data show CDR1 as MNHEY and CDR2 as SVGEGT. The CDR3 sequence is 14 residues long. DNA for the CDR3: TGTGCCAGCACCGGCGGCGGGGGGCAAAAAAAACTGTTTTTT. Translated: CASTGGGGQKKLFF.

This clonotype was detected ten times or more. The chain joins TRBV6-5 to TRBJ1-1; tentative D call: TRBD1 (6 bases). V was cut by 7 bases and J by 8 bases, with 11 bases left in between. Germline CDR1 MNHEY, CDR2 SVGAGI. The length of the CDR3 is 11 residues. The CDR3 nucleotides read TGTGCCAGCACCACTACAGGGGAAGCTTTCTTT. Its protein product is CASTTTGEAFF.